This TCR beta chain emerged from a study of blood T cell repertoires in COVID-19. Turning to the study itself: Italy, Spain and the United States were the sources of the convalescent and acute COVID-19 samples. T cells, B-cell-depleted T cells, or PBMCs supplied cDNA or gDNA.

Original processing notes: Estimated nucleated cell counts came from reference gene primer amplification. Only in-frame clones appear in the TCRdb table, and some are missing; sequencing was by immunoSEQ multiplex PCR. V, J and clone size are taken as reported in that table, and D and trimming were inferred from the DNA itself. The sample contains 90,000 to 100,000 clones, less than 75% of which appear only once. The ends lost 4 bases at V and 2 bases at J; junction bases unmatched: 5. The CDR3 covers 15 residues. Germline V gene sequence: CDR1 LGHNA, CDR2 YNFKEQ. V and J are TRBV4-2 and TRBJ2-3; 8 bases are a match to TRBD1. Sequencing used peripheral blood. The sequence was collected from a woman in her sixties in a cohort sampled during active or convalescent COVID-19. The DNA for the CDR3 is TGTGCCAGCAGCCTCCCGGACAGGGACACAGATACGCAGTATTTT. Protein product: CASSLPDRDTDTQYF.